This TCR beta chain was identified in a study of CD8+CD57+ T cells in acquired aplastic anemia. Study results and caveats: About 29 sequences, all CD8+ CDR3, were shared between patients and controls.

The CDR3 has 14 residues. CDR1 and CDR2 from the germline V gene are SGHAT and FQNNGV. Losses at the gene ends were 1 base for V and 5 bases for J; bases not matched to a gene: 4. CDR3 and TCR beta VDJ profiling relied on genomic DNA as the template. From the reads, TCRdb called clonotypes with MiXCR, one entry per CDR3 protein. The repertoire holds around 230,000 distinct CDR3 sequences, approximately 60% seen once, with 25% to 30% in the top ten. This clonotype appeared a few times. The antigen is not known. This rearrangement joins TRBV11-2 to TRBJ2-5; 7 nucleotides match TRBD2. The sequence came from a human donor in good health. Specimen: sorted CD4+, CD8+, or CD8+CD57+ T cells (not recorded which) from PBMCs. The CDR3 region has the DNA TGTGCCAGCAGCTTAGGTGGGGGGGGTGAGACCCAGTACTTC. Its protein is CASSLGGGGETQYF.